One sample yielded the 20 T cell receptor beta chains listed below, sequenced in a study of blood T cells in healthy people across ages. Primers used in a second PCR of about 7 to 12 cycles were a sample-barcoded 5' primer and a J-beta primer mix. TCRdb reprocessed the 5' RACE reads with MiXCR, giving one entry per CDR3 protein. The profile shows roughly 650,000 distinct CDR3 sequences, approximately 31% of them singletons. Sequences were obtained from blood. These TCRs come from a woman older than 75 in good health.

On this clonotype itself: One base away lies a much larger clone, so this may be a sequencing read error. V and J are TRBV6-5 and TRBJ2-1, with D possibly being TRBD2 (6 bases). Germline V CDR1 and CDR2: MNHEY, SVGAGI. V was pared by 6 bases and J by 10 bases, with 19 bases between. CDR3 length equals 14 residues. The CDR3 coding sequence is TGTGCCAGCAGCGTCTCGGGAGTCGCCTACGAGCAGTTCTTC. Its protein is CASSVSGVAYEQFF.

This clonotype was counted at least ten times. V and J are TRBV6-2 or TRBV6-3 and TRBJ1-2, with 10 bases aligning to TRBD1. CDR3 length: 16 residues. Germline CDR1 is MNHEY and CDR2 is SVGEGT. V shed 2 bases and J 4 bases; nucleotides not matched to a gene: 7. The CDR3: CASSYGTGAPGYGYTF. The CDR3 DNA follows: TGTGCCAGCAGTTACGGGACAGGGGCTCCAGGCTATGGCTACACCTTC.

J is TRBJ2-3 and V is TRBV7-4, with TRBD2 identical over 13 bases. CDR1 and CDR2 from the germline V gene are SGHVT and SQSDAQ. This CDR3 spans 16 amino acids. V shed 4 bases and J 4 bases; nucleotides not matched to a gene: 5. CDR3 sequence reads: CASSSTSGGEADTQYF. In DNA, the CDR3 is TGTGCCAGCAGCTCTACTAGCGGGGGGGAGGCAGATACGCAGTATTTT.

With regard to this clonotype: The junction differs from germline at one of its ends, possibly a read error. The chain links TRBV12-3 or TRBV12-4 to TRBJ2-3, with 8 bases aligning to TRBD1. The CDR3 contains 15 residues. The CDR3 region is CASSATGGSADAQYF. In nucleotides, the CDR3 is TGTGCCAGCAGTGCAACAGGGGGAAGCGCAGATGCGCAGTATTTC.

This clonotype appeared once. The J gene is TRBJ2-3, the V gene TRBV7-2; no reliable D call. V lost 5 bases to trimming and J lost 6 bases, with 12 bases between them. This CDR3 has 13 amino acids. Germline V gives CDR1 SGHTA, CDR2 FQGNSA. DNA for the CDR3: TGTGCCAGCAGCCCCCCGAACGAGGATACGCAGTATTTT. Translating it yields CASSPPNEDTQYF.

Many counts were recorded for this clonotype. The J gene is TRBJ1-4, the V gene TRBV2; 9 bases are a match to TRBD1. CDR3 length: 14 amino acids. V lost 8 bases, J lost 3 bases, and 4 bases stayed unmatched. The germline V gene encodes CDR1 SNHLY and CDR2 FYNNEI. The CDR3 region has the DNA TGTGCCAGCTACCGGGACAGGGCTAATGAAAAACTGTTTTTT. It yields the protein CASYRDRANEKLFF. The full variable domain, with the rest looked up from reference TRBV2 and TRBJ1-4, is EPEVTQTPSHQVTQMGQEVILRCVPISNHLYFYWYRQILGQKVEFLVSFYNNEISEKSEIFDDQFSVERPDGSNFTLKIRSTKLEDSAMYFCASYRDRANEKLFFGSGTQLSVL.

This clonotype was counted many times. The rearrangement uses TRBV6-5 and TRBJ2-4, with D possibly matching TRBD2 (6 bases). CDR1 is MNHEY and CDR2 is SVGAGI in the germline V gene. There are 14 residues in the CDR3. With 2 bases removed from V and 8 bases from J, the gap between germline ends came to 13 bases. The CDR3 DNA sequence: TGTGCCAGCAGTTACATGGGGGGAAAGGACATTCAGTACTTC. Translated: CASSYMGGKDIQYF.

This clonotype showed up just a few times. V is TRBV28 and J is TRBJ1-5; D possibly corresponds to TRBD1 (6 bases). The CDR3 spans 14 residues. The V gene lost 6 bases and the J gene lost 5 bases, with 14 bases spanning the gap. Germline V gene sequence: CDR1 MDHEN, CDR2 SYDVKM. The CDR3, as DNA: TGTGCCAGCAGCCCGGACAGATATGATCAGCCCCAGCATTTT. It encodes CASSPDRYDQPQHF.

The chain is built from TRBV3-1 and TRBJ2-1; a weak D match, TRBD2 (6 bases). Germline loops: CDR1 LGHDT, CDR2 YNNKEL (reference sequence). V lost 6 bases to trimming and J lost 6 bases, with 21 bases between them. The CDR3 runs to 16 residues. In DNA, the CDR3 is TGTGCCAGCAGTCCCCCGGGACTTGAAGTTTTCAATGAGCAGTTCTTC. Encoded protein: CASSPPGLEVFNEQFF.

J is TRBJ1-6 and V is TRBV5-1; 7 bases align to TRBD1. After removal of 1 base from V and 8 bases from J, the junction contained 6 bases not matched to a gene. The germline gives CDR1 SGHRS, CDR2 YFSETQ. The CDR3 has 15 amino acids. CDR3 coding DNA: TGCGCCAGCAGCTTGAGGACAGGTACAGATTCACCCCTCCACTTT. Its protein product is CASSLRTGTDSPLHF. Drawing the rest from reference TRBV5-1 and TRBJ1-6, the complete variable domain is KAGVTQTPRYLIKTRGQQVTLSCSPISGHRSVSWYQQTPGQGLQFLFEYFSETQRNKGNFPGRFSGRQFSNSRSEMNVSTLELGDSALYLCASSLRTGTDSPLHFGNGTRLTVT.

This clonotype showed up just once. This chain uses TRBV6-2 or TRBV6-3 with TRBJ2-3; 7 positions agree with TRBD2. The CDR3 extends over 14 amino acids. V shed 10 bases and J 6 bases; nucleotides not matched to a gene: 13. The germline gives CDR1 MNHEY, CDR2 SVGEGT. DNA of the CDR3: TGTGCCACCTCCGGTACCGGGGGGAAGGATACGCAGTATTTT. Encoded protein: CATSGTGGKDTQYF.

The chain couples TRBV28 to TRBJ1-1, with D uncertain. This CDR3 has 12 residues. Germline V CDR1 and CDR2: MDHEN, SYDVKM. Trimming cost V 6 bases and J 11 bases, with 16 bases left between them. The CDR3 DNA reads as TGTGCCAGCAGCTATATCCATCCCGGGGCTTTCTTT. Translating it yields CASSYIHPGAFF.

This clonotype was counted at least ten times. This rearrangement joins TRBV7-3 to TRBJ2-5; the match to TRBD1 covers 8 bases. This CDR3 has 17 residues. The J segment lost 5 bases and the V segment lost 5 bases, leaving 16 bases of the junction unmatched. Germline V gene lookup returns CDR1 SGHTA and CDR2 FQGTGA. Here the CDR3 reads CASSPGQGVSLPETQYF. The CDR3 DNA sequence: TGTGCCAGCAGCCCTGGACAGGGAGTTTCTCTTCCGGAGACCCAGTACTTC.

This clonotype was seen ten or more times. The chain couples TRBV18 to TRBJ1-2; D is ambiguous. The CDR3 contains 15 residues. Trimming removed 1 base from V and 4 bases from J, with 13 bases in between. CDR1 KGHSH and CDR2 LQKENI come from the germline V gene. For the CDR3, the DNA is TGTGCCAGCTCACCACGAATCGGAGGTATCTATGGCTACACCTTC. Protein sequence: CASSPRIGGIYGYTF.

This clonotype was seen once. A read error may account for a junction end that differs from germline. The rearrangement joins TRBV2 to TRBJ2-5; no clear D gene. Germline CDR1 and CDR2: SNHLY and FYNNEI. The length of the CDR3 is 11 residues. CDR3 region: CTSSPGETQYF. DNA of the CDR3: TGTACCAGCAGCCCGGGAGAGACCCAGTACTTC.

J is TRBJ1-2 and V is TRBV9; tentatively, D is TRBD1 (5 bases). V shed 0 bases and J shed 7 bases, with 10 bases lying between them. The germline gives CDR1 SGDLS, CDR2 YYNGEE. The CDR3 sequence is 13 residues long. CDR3 amino acids: CASSVGGSGGYTF. The CDR3 DNA reads TGTGCCAGCAGCGTAGGGGGGTCGGGTGGCTACACCTTC.

This clonotype was picked up many times. This CDR3 is CAIRGGNEKLFF. As DNA, the CDR3 is TGTGCCATCCGGGGGGGTAATGAAAAACTGTTTTTT. J is TRBJ1-4 and V is TRBV10-3; tentative D call: TRBD1 (5 bases). From germline, CDR1 is ENHRY and CDR2 SYGVKD. The CDR3 has 12 amino acids. The germline V and J ends were trimmed by 8 bases and 4 bases, with 8 bases remaining between them.

The sample holds many counts of this clonotype. This chain links TRBV5-1 with TRBJ2-7, with D possibly being TRBD1 (6 bases). From germline, CDR1 is SGHRS and CDR2 YFSETQ. Trimming stripped 0 bases from V and 2 bases from J, with 9 bases between. This CDR3 has 14 residues. DNA for the CDR3: TGCGCCAGCAGCTTGGACAGGGCGACCTACGAGCAGTACTTC. It yields the protein CASSLDRATYEQYF.

The chain uses TRBV29-1 and TRBJ2-4; TRBD2 matches at 8 bases. V trimming: 1 base; J trimming: 7 bases; junction bases outside the gene matches: 3. CDR1 is SQVTM, CDR2 ANQGSEA, per germline. This CDR3 spans 13 amino acids. The chain's CDR3 is CSVEVTSGNIQYF. The CDR3 bases are TGCAGCGTTGAAGTAACTAGCGGTAACATTCAGTACTTC.

Concerning this clonotype itself: A much larger clone lies a single base off, so this may be a read error. The V gene is TRBV2, the J gene TRBJ1-6, with 10 bases matching TRBD1. CDR1 and CDR2 (germline): SNHLY, FYNNEI. The CDR3 runs 14 residues. CDR3 sequence (DNA): TGTGCCAGCAAGACAGGGGGCAGCGAGTCACCCCCCCACTTT. Encoded protein: CASKTGGSESPPHF.